The source of this T cell receptor beta chain is a study of cytomegalovirus exposure and HLA in healthy donors. General study results and limits: In vitro confirmation showed three CMV-associated chains to be CMV antigen specific.

Researchers ran the PCR with 60 Vbeta and 13 Jbeta primers. Here immunoSEQ multiplex PCR was the method, and the copy in TCRdb shows in-frame clones only, minus some. There are about 120,000 clones in the sample; around 80% occur only once, and about 1.5% lies in the top ten. Per germline, CDR1 MNHEY and CDR2 SVGAGI. There are 15 residues in the CDR3. Losses at the gene ends were 5 bases for V and 0 bases for J; bases not matched to a gene: 5. Concerning this clone: Its matching antigen is unknown.

The chain is built from TRBV6-5 and TRBJ2-3, with TRBD2 matching 7 bases. This sequence originates from a woman aged 18-29 years in good health and CMV-seronegative. Sequenced input: PBMCs. CDR3 nucleotides: TGTGCCAGCAGTCCCCGGGACTATAGCACAGATACGCAGTATTTT. This encodes CASSPRDYSTDTQYF.